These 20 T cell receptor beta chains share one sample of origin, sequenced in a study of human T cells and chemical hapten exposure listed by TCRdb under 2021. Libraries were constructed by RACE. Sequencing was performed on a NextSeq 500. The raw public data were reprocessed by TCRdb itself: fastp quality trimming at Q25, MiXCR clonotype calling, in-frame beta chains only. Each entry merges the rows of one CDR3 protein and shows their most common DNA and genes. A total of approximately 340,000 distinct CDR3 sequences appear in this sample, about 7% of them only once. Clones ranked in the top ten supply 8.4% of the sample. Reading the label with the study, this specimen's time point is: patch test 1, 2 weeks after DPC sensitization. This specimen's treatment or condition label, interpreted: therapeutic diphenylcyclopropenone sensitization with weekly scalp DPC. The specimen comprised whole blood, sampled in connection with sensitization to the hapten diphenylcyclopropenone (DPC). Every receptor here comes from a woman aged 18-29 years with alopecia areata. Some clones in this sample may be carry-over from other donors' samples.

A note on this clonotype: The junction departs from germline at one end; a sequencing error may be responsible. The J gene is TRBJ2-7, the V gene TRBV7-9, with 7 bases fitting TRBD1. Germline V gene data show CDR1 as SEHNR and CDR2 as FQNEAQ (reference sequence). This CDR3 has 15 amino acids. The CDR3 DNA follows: TGTACCAGCAGCTTATTTTCAGGGGGTACCTACGAGCAGTACTTC. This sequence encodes CTSSLFSGGTYEQYF.

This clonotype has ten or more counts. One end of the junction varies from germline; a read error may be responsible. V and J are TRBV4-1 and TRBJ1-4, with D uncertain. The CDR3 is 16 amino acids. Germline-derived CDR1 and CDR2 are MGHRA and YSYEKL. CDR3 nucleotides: TGCGCCAGCAGCCAAGAGCCTCGACTGATGAATGACAAACTGTTTTTT. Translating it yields CASSQEPRLMNDKLFF.

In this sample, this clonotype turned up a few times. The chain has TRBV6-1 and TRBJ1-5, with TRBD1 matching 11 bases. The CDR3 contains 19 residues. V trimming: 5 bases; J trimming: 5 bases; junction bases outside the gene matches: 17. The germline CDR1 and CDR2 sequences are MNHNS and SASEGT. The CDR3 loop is CASSRAGTGGSAGDQPQHF. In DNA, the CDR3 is TGTGCCAGCAGTCGCGCCGGGACAGGGGGTAGCGCAGGGGATCAGCCCCAGCATTTT.

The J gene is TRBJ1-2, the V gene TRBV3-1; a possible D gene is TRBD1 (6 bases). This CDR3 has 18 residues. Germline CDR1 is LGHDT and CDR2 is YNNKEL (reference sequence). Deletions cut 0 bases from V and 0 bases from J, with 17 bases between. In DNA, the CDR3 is TGTGCCAGCAGCCAAGACCGGACAGCCTTAGGGTCTAACTATGGCTACACCTTC. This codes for CASSQDRTALGSNYGYTF.

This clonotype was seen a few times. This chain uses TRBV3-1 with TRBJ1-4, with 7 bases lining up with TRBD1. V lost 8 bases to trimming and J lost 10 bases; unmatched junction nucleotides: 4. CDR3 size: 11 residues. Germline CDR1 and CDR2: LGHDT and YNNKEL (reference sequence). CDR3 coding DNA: TGTGCCAGCGGGGGACAGCTAAAACTGTTTTTT. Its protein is CASGGQLKLFF.

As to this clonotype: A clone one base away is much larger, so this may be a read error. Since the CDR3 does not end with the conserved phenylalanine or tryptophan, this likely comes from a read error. CDR3 residues: CASSSDTEAFL. In DNA form, the CDR3 reads TGCGCCAGCAGCTCTGACACTGAAGCTTTCTTA. The gene calls are TRBV5-1 and TRBJ1-1; D is undetermined. The CDR3 is 11 amino acids. V dropped 3 bases and J dropped 3 bases, with 3 bases sitting between them. Germline values: CDR1 SGHRS, CDR2 YFSETQ.

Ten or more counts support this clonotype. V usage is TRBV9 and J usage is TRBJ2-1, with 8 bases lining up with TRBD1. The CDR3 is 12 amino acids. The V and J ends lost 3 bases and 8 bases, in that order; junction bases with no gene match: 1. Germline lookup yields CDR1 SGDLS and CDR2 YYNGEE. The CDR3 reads CASSGQGYEQFF. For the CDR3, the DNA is TGTGCCAGCAGCGGACAGGGGTATGAGCAGTTCTTC.

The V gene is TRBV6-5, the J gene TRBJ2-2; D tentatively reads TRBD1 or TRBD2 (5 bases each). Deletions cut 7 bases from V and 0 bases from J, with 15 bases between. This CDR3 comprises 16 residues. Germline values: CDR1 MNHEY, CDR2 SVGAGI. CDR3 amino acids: CASNPRGDANTGELFF. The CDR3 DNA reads TGTGCCAGCAACCCAAGAGGGGACGCGAACACCGGGGAGCTGTTTTTT.

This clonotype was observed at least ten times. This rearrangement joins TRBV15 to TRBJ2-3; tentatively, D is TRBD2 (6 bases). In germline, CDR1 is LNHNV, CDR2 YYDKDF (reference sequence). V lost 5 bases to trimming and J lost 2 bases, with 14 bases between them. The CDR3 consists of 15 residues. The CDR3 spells CATSGEAETTDTQYF. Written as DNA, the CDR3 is TGTGCCACCAGCGGGGAGGCGGAGACCACAGATACGCAGTATTTT.

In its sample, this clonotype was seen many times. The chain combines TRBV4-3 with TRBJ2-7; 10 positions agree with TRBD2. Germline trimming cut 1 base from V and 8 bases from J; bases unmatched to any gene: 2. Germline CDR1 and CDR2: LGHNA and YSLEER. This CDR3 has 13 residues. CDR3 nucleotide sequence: TGCGCCAGCAGCCAAGTAGCGGGGGGTAAGCAGTACTTC. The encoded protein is CASSQVAGGKQYF.

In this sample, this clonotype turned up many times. The CDR3 DNA follows: TGTGCCAGCAGCCCCGGGAGCGGGGGCCTACAAGAGACCCAGTACTTC. It encodes CASSPGSGGLQETQYF. The genes are TRBV7-9 and TRBJ2-5; 8 bases fit TRBD2. Germline loops: CDR1 SEHNR, CDR2 FQNEAQ (reference sequence). Germline trimming cut 5 bases from V and 2 bases from J; bases unmatched to any gene: 10. The CDR3 is 16 amino acids.

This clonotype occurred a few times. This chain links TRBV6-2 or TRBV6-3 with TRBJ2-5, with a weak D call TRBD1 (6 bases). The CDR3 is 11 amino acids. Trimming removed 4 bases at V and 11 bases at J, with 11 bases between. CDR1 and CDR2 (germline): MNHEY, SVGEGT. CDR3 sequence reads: CASSSTGQQYF. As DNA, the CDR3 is TGTGCCAGCAGTTCCACAGGGCAACAGTACTTC.

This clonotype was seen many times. The CDR3 bases are TGTGCCAGCAGCTTATCGCCCAGGGTTGGCAATGAGCAGTTCTTC. Its protein product is CASSLSPRVGNEQFF. This chain joins TRBV11-2 and TRBJ2-1; D is possibly TRBD1 (5 bases). Germline V gene data show CDR1 as SGHAT and CDR2 as FQNNGV. The CDR3 totals 15 residues. V was cut by 2 bases and J by 6 bases, with 14 bases left in between. The full variable domain, with the rest looked up from reference TRBV11-2 and TRBJ2-1, is EAGVAQSPRYKIIEKRQSVAFWCNPISGHATLYWYQQILGQGPKLLIQFQNNGVVDDSQLPKDRFSAERLKGVDSTLKIQPAKLEDSAVYLCASSLSPRVGNEQFFGPGTRLTVL.

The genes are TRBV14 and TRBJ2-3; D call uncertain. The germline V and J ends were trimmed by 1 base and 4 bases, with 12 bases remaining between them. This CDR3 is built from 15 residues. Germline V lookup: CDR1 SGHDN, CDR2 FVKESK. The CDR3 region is CASSQVRQLSDTQYF. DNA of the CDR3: TGTGCCAGCAGCCAAGTGCGTCAGCTCTCAGATACGCAGTATTTT. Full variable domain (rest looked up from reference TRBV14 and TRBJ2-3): EAGVTQFPSHSVIEKGQTVTLRCDPISGHDNLYWYRRVMGKEIKFLLHFVKESKQDESGMPNNRFLAERTGGTYSTLKVQPAELEDSGVYFCASSQVRQLSDTQYFGPGTRLTVL.

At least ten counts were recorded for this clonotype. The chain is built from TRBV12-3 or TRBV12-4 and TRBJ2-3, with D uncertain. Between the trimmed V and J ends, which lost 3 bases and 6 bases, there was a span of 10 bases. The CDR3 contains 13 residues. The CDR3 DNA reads TGTGCCAGCAGTTTTCGGGCACCCGATACGCAGTATTTT. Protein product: CASSFRAPDTQYF.

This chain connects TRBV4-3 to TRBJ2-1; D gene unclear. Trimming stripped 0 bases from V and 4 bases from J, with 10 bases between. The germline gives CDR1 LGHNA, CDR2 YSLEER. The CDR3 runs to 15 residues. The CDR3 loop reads CASSQDVSDYNEQFF. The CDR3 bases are TGCGCCAGCAGCCAAGATGTTTCGGATTACAATGAGCAGTTCTTC.

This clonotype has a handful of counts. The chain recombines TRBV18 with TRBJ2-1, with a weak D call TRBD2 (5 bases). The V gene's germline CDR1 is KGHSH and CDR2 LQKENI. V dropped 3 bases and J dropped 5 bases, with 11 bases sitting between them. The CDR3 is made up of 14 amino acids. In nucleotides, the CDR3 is TGTGCCAGCTCACCTGGAGCGGTCAACAATGAGCAGTTCTTC. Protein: CASSPGAVNNEQFF.

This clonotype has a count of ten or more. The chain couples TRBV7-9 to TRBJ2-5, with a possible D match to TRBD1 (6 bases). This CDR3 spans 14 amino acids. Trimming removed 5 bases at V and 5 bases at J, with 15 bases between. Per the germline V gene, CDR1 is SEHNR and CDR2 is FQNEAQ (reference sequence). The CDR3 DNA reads TGTGCCAGCAGCACCCCAGAGGGGGAGGAGACCCAGTACTTC. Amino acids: CASSTPEGEETQYF.

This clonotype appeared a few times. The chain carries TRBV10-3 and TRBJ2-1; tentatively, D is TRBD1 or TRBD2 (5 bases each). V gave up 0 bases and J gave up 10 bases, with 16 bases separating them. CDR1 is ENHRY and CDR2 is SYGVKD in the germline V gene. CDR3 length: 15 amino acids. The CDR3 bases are TGTGCCATCAGTGAGTCGGGACGGCGTGATGGAGAGCAGTTCTTC. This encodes CAISESGRRDGEQFF.

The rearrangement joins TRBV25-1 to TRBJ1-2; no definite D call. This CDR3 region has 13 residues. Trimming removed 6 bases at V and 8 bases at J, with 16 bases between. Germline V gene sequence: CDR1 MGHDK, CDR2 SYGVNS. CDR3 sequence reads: CASRGYRTKGYTF. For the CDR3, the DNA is TGTGCCAGCAGAGGATACAGAACGAAGGGCTACACCTTC.